Sequencing of this TCR beta chain was carried out in a study of tumor and adjacent non-tumor tissue in lung cancer. The germline CDR1 and CDR2 sequences are SGHNT and YENEEA. This CDR3 is built from 14 residues. Comments on this clonotype: A read error may produce the germline difference seen at one junction end.

This sample's RNA came from whole unsorted tissue. Distant lung tissue was collected more than 3 cm away from the tumor edge. TCRbeta libraries were built with three rounds of nested PCR, modified from ARM-PCR. TCRdb reprocessed the multiplex PCR reads via MiXCR and lists one record per CDR3 protein. The data show approximately 80,000 distinct CDR3 sequences, roughly 80% seen once. Material for sequencing was distant non-tumor lung tissue. The TCR originated in a man aged 55 to 70 with non-small cell lung cancer. The chain is built from TRBV11-3 and TRBJ1-1, with D uncertain. The CDR3 reads CVSSLQNSNTEAFF. CDR3 bases: TGTGTCAGCAGCTTACAGAACTCGAATACTGAAGCTTTCTTT.